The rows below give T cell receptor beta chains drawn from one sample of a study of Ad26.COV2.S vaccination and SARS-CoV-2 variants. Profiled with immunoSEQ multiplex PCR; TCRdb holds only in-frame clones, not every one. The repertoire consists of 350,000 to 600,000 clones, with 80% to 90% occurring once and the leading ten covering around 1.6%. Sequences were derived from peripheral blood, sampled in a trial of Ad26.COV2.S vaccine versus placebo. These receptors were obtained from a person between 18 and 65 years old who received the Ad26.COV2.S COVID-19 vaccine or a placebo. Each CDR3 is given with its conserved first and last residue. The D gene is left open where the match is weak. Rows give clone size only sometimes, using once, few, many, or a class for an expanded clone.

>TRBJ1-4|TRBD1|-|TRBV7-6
CASSSRDRGFATNEKLFF
TGTGCCAGCAGCTCCCGGGACAGGGGTTTTGCAACTAATGAAAAACTGTTTTTT
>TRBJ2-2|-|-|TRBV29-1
CSVEGGGSNTGELFF
TGCAGCGTTGAGGGCGGGGGCTCGAACACCGGGGAGCTGTTTTTT
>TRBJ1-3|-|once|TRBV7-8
CASSARGASSGNTIYF
TGTGCCAGCAGCGCACGGGGGGCTAGCTCTGGAAACACCATATATTTT
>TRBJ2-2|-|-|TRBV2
CASREPGSNTGELFF
TGTGCCAGCCGGGAGCCCGGCTCGAACACCGGGGAGCTGTTTTTT
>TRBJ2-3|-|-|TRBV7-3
CASSPWGESTDTQYF
TGTGCCAGCAGCCCATGGGGGGAAAGCACAGATACGCAGTATTTT
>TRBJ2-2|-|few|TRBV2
CASRVGLLVGELFF
TGTGCCAGCAGGGTCGGACTTCTGGTCGGGGAGCTGTTTTTT
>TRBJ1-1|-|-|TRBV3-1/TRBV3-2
CASSQDRVNTEAFF
TGTGCCAGCAGCCAAGATCGGGTGAACACTGAAGCTTTCTTT
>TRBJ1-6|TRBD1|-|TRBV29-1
CSVLTGPGAPLHF
TGCAGCGTTTTGACAGGGCCCGGTGCACCCCTCCACTTT
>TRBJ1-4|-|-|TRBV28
CASRPPVGRGHEKLFF
TGTGCCAGCAGGCCCCCGGTTGGGAGAGGGCATGAAAAACTGTTTTTT
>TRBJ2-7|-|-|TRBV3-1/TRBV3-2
CASSQVTGLAYEQYF
TGTGCCAGCAGCCAAGTCACGGGACTCGCCTACGAGCAGTACTTC
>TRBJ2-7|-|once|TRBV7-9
CASSMGWTSIDYEQYF
TGTGCCAGCAGCATGGGGTGGACTTCGATCGACTACGAGCAGTACTTC
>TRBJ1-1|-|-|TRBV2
CASSEDRVVTEAFF
TGTGCCAGCAGTGAAGACAGGGTGGTGACTGAAGCTTTCTTT
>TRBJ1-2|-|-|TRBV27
CASSSPGGYGYTF
TGTGCCAGCAGTTCCCCAGGTGGCTATGGCTACACCTTC
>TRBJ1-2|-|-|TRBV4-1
CASSPTRALSDYGYTF
TGCGCCAGCAGCCCCACGAGGGCCCTATCCGACTATGGCTACACCTTC
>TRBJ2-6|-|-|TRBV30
CAWSVGSGGANVLTF
TGTGCCTGGAGTGTAGGGAGTGGTGGGGCCAACGTCCTGACTTTC
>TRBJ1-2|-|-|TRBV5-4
CASSSDSVTNYGYTF
TGTGCCAGCAGCTCGGACAGTGTAACTAACTATGGCTACACCTTC
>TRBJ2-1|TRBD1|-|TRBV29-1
CSVNRAGTGGYNEQFF
TGCAGCGTTAATCGGGCCGGGACAGGGGGATACAATGAGCAGTTCTTC
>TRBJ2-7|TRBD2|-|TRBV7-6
CASSLLAGAPGSYEQYF
TGTGCCAGCAGCTTACTAGCGGGGGCACCTGGGTCCTACGAGCAGTACTTC